This TCR beta chain is from a study of beta chain features in type 1 diabetes. Every donor had blood drawn once into heparin, around 120 mL on average. Based on CD45RO/CCR7/CD25/CD127/CD95/CD27, CD4+ regulatory, stem cell-like memory, naive and central memory cells were sorted. Germline V lookup: CDR1 SGDLS, CDR2 YYNGEE. V was cut by 2 bases and J by 0 bases, with 9 bases left in between. CDR3 length: 15 amino acids. What was sequenced were expressed TCRB transcripts, since all of the isolated RNA had been reverse transcribed. Some clones are missing from TCRdb's copy, which holds only in-frame ones; the method was immunoSEQ multiplex PCR. The data show nearly 700,000 clones, 13% seen once. About this clone itself: Its antigen is not identified.

Whole-study results and caveats: Amplification by PCR could prefer shorter templates, with the same effect in patients and controls. The study found fewer insertions and more deletions at VDJ junctions in type 1 diabetes patients. All four CD4+ subsets from Type 1 diabetes patients carried moderately but significantly shorter TCRB CDR3s.

Specimen: naive CD4+ T cells from blood. The V gene is TRBV9, the J gene TRBJ1-3, with D uncertain. The TCR was taken from a man younger than 35 with type 1 diabetes. The CDR3 protein is CASSVVGSSGNTIYF. As DNA, the CDR3 is TGTGCCAGCAGCGTGGTTGGTTCCTCTGGAAACACCATATATTTT.